Shown below are 10 T cell receptor beta chains from a single sample sequenced in a study of blood T cell repertoires in COVID-19 (dated by TCRdb to the early 2020s). Libraries were prepared through the immunoSEQ multiplex PCR assay. As stored in TCRdb, this immuneACCESS dataset retains in-frame rearrangements with V and J assigned. A fraction of the clones does not appear; measured against another copy, unresolved V genes explain less than half of the discrepancy, and the remainder lacks a known reason. This sample gives hundreds of thousands of clones in total; 85% of them show up just once. The ten largest clones represent over 0.95% of the sample. The material sequenced was peripheral blood. These receptor sequences come from a man aged 40-49 years with acute or convalescent COVID-19.

V gene TRBV3-1 (or the pseudogene TRBV3-2) combines with J gene TRBJ2-5, with 8 bases that match TRBD2. The CDR3 loop spans 16 amino acids. The germline CDR1 and CDR2 sequences are LGHDT and YNNKEL (reference sequence). The J segment lost 1 base and the V segment lost 4 bases, leaving 8 bases of the junction unmatched. The DNA for the CDR3 is TGTGCCAGCAGCCCTGGAGTAGCGGGGACCCAAGAGACCCAGTACTTC. This codes for CASSPGVAGTQETQYF.

This clone is a singleton in its sample. This chain joins TRBV7-9 and TRBJ2-2; 9 nucleotides align to TRBD1. This CDR3 has 15 residues. J lost 3 bases, V lost 7 bases, and 6 bases had no gene match. CDR1 is SEHNR and CDR2 is FQNEAQ in the germline V gene (reference sequence). This CDR3 reads CASTPGQGYTGELFF. The DNA of the CDR3 is TGTGCCAGCACGCCCGGACAGGGGTACACCGGGGAGCTGTTTTTT. The entire variable domain, with the rest obtained from reference TRBV7-9 and TRBJ2-2, is as follows: DTGVSQNPRHKITKRGQNVTFRCDPISEHNRLYWYRQTLGQGPEFLTYFQNEAQLEKSRLLSDRFSAERPKGSFSTLEIQRTEQGDSAMYLCASTPGQGYTGELFFGEGSRLTVL.

V usage is TRBV6-4 and J usage is TRBJ1-6; D is possibly TRBD1 (6 bases). Trimming took off 0 bases at V and 7 bases at J, with 16 bases between the two ends. CDR3 length: 17 amino acids. Germline V lookup: CDR1 MRHNA, CDR2 SNTAGT. For the CDR3, the DNA is TGTGCCAGCAGTGACTCGACAGGAAGGAAGGGGAATTCACCCCTCCACTTT. Translating it yields CASSDSTGRKGNSPLHF.

The chain is built from TRBV6-5 and TRBJ1-1, with a weak D call TRBD1 (5 bases). Between the trimmed V and J ends, which lost 7 bases and 5 bases, there was a span of 14 bases. The germline CDR1 and CDR2 sequences are MNHEY and SVGAGI. This CDR3 comprises 13 residues. The CDR3 loop reads CASTWGVGTEAFF. CDR3 DNA sequence: TGTGCCAGCACTTGGGGGGTAGGAACTGAAGCTTTCTTT.

The rearrangement links TRBV11-2 to TRBJ2-3; the match to TRBD2 covers 10 bases. The germline CDR1 and CDR2 sequences are SGHAT and FQNNGV. V was clipped by 6 bases and J by 0 bases; unmatched bases: 9. The CDR3 consists of 17 residues. The chain's CDR3 is CASRRPGLAKSTDTQYF. In DNA form, the CDR3 reads TGTGCCAGCAGGAGACCGGGACTAGCGAAGAGCACAGATACGCAGTATTTT.

The CDR3 DNA is TGTGCCAGCAGCTGGGAAAGGGGGTCACCCCTCCACTTT. This translates into CASSWERGSPLHF. The chain recombines TRBV5-5 with TRBJ1-6; D is perhaps TRBD1 (6 bases). The V gene's germline CDR1 is SGHKS and CDR2 YYEKEE (reference sequence). V gave up 3 bases and J gave up 10 bases, with 11 bases separating them. This CDR3 spans 13 amino acids.

V and J are TRBV7-2 and TRBJ1-6, with a tentative D call TRBD1 (6 bases). Germline V gene lookup returns CDR1 SGHTA and CDR2 FQGNSA. The V and J ends lost 2 bases and 0 bases respectively, with 11 bases between them. There are 17 residues in the CDR3. The CDR3: CASSLPGASSYNSPLHF. CDR3 coding DNA: TGTGCCAGCAGCTTACCAGGGGCTAGCTCCTATAATTCACCCCTCCACTTT.

V and J are TRBV5-5 and TRBJ1-5; a possible D gene is TRBD1 (6 bases). The CDR3 contains 14 residues. Germline lookup yields CDR1 SGHKS and CDR2 YYEKEE (reference sequence). Trimming left V 4 bases short and J 3 bases short, with 11 bases between. The CDR3 loop reads CASSPNRDNQPQHF. The CDR3 nucleotides are TGTGCCAGCAGCCCAAACAGGGACAATCAGCCCCAGCATTTT.

The chain employs TRBV6-4 and TRBJ1-6, with 7 nucleotides matching TRBD1. From germline, CDR1 is MRHNA and CDR2 SNTAGT. The CDR3 sequence is 15 residues long. J was trimmed by 3 bases and V by 3 bases; bases with no gene match: 2. CDR3 sequence (DNA): TGTGCCAGCAGTGAGACAGGGAGCTATAATTCACCCCTCCACTTT. It translates to CASSETGSYNSPLHF.

CDR3 sequence: CATSSGLAGGTFNEQFF. The CDR3 DNA sequence: TGTGCCACCAGCAGTGGACTAGCGGGGGGGACGTTCAATGAGCAGTTCTTC. V is TRBV15 and J is TRBJ2-1; 15 bases align to TRBD2. Germline V gene data show CDR1 as LNHNV and CDR2 as YYDKDF (reference sequence). This CDR3 comprises 17 residues. With V trimmed by 3 bases and J by 6 bases, 6 bases remained unmatched.